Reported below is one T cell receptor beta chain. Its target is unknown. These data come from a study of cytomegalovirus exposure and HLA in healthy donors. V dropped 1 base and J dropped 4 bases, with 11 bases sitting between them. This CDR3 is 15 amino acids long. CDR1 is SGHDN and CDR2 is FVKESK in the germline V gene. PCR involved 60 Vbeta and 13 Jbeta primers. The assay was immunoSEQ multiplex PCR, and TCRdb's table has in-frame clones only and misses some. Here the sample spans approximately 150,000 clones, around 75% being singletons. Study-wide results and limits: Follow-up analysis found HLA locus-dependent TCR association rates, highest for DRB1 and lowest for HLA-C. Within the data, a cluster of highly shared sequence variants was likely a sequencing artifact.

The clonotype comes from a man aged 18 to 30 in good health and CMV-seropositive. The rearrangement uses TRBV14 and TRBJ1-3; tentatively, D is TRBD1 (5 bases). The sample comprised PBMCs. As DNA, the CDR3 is TGTGCCAGCAGCCAAGGACAGCGTTTAGGAAACACCATATATTTT. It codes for CASSQGQRLGNTIYF.